The source of this T cell receptor beta chain is a study of regulatory T cells in long-lasting Graves disease. Study context: It was over 5 years of antithyroid drugs, with positive TSH receptor antibodies, that meant persistent Graves' disease.

Whole-study results and caveats: There were preferences for TRBV28, TRBJ1-2 and TRBJ2-5 in persistent disease. Possibly, too few samples lowered accuracy. Patients with persistent Graves' had lower TCR diversity than newly diagnosed patients.

This clonotype was seen at least ten times. The antigen remains undetermined. The V end was cut by 3 bases, the J end by 5 bases, with 16 bases between. Germline V gene sequence: CDR1 SGHAT, CDR2 FQNNGV. CDR3 size: 15 residues. According to the study, TCR beta libraries were built with iRepertoire HTBI primers and CDR3-region Arm-PCR. TCRdb called the multiplex PCR reads again in MiXCR, with one record for every CDR3 protein. The sample records approximately 380,000 distinct CDR3 sequences, about a fifth being singletons. Documented time point: persistent/refractory GD, antithyroid drugs over 5 years with positive TRAb. After RNA was extracted from PBMCs, the TCR library was made from it.

Sequenced here: peripheral blood mononuclear cells (PBMCs), sampled when the disease was refractory, from a patient treated with antithyroid drugs. This TCR was sampled from a female donor with Graves disease. The chain recombines TRBV11-2 with TRBJ1-1, with a possible D match to TRBD1 (5 bases). This chain's CDR3 is CASSLAPGGRTEAFF. The CDR3 DNA reads as TGTGCCAGCAGCTTGGCTCCCGGGGGGAGAACTGAAGCTTTCTTT.